The rows below give T cell receptor beta chains drawn from one sample of a study of blood T cells in healthy people across ages. From the 5' RACE reads, TCRdb called clonotypes with MiXCR, one entry per CDR3 protein. The sample records about 1,500,000 distinct CDR3 sequences, approximately 30% being singletons. The specimen sequenced was blood. These receptor sequences come from a woman younger than 45 in good health. CDR3s include the opening cysteine and the closing phenylalanine or tryptophan. Fields, in order: clone size, D gene, J gene, V gene, CDR3 protein, CDR3 DNA. A D gene is named only where the DNA matches it firmly. The size entry is marked missing in some rows and otherwise reads once, few, many or a size class.

clone_size: once; d_call: NA; j_call: TRBJ1-2; v_call: TRBV18; cdr3_aa: CASSQGSKYGYTF; cdr3_nt: TGTGCCAGCTCACAAGGGAGCAAGTATGGCTACACCTTC
clone_size: NA; d_call: NA; j_call: TRBJ1-2; v_call: TRBV15; cdr3_aa: CATTDSSNYGYTF; cdr3_nt: TGTGCCACCACCGACAGTTCTAACTATGGCTACACCTTC
clone_size: NA; d_call: NA; j_call: TRBJ2-5; v_call: TRBV14; cdr3_aa: CASSQVPSGPNQETQYF; cdr3_nt: TGTGCCAGCAGCCAAGTCCCGAGCGGGCCCAACCAAGAGACCCAGTACTTC
clone_size: once; d_call: NA; j_call: TRBJ1-2; v_call: TRBV20-1; cdr3_aa: CSVIPQGGFYGYTF; cdr3_nt: TGCAGTGTAATCCCTCAGGGCGGATTCTATGGCTACACCTTC
clone_size: many; d_call: TRBD2; j_call: TRBJ2-7; v_call: TRBV7-2; cdr3_aa: CASSSGLVYEQYF; cdr3_nt: TGTGCCAGCAGTTCGGGACTAGTATACGAGCAGTACTTC
clone_size: NA; d_call: NA; j_call: TRBJ2-3; v_call: TRBV6-2/TRBV6-3; cdr3_aa: CASSYSARTGTQYF; cdr3_nt: TGTGCCAGCAGTTACTCGGCACGCACAGGTACGCAGTATTTT
clone_size: few; d_call: NA; j_call: TRBJ2-7; v_call: TRBV5-1; cdr3_aa: CASLPGSGHSYEQYF; cdr3_nt: TGCGCCAGCCTCCCGGGGAGCGGGCACTCCTACGAGCAGTACTTC
clone_size: NA; d_call: TRBD1; j_call: TRBJ2-3; v_call: TRBV20-1; cdr3_aa: CSAAFTGAAFKQYF; cdr3_nt: TGCAGTGCTGCGTTTACAGGGGCCGCATTTAAGCAGTATTTT
clone_size: many; d_call: NA; j_call: TRBJ2-7; v_call: TRBV4-3; cdr3_aa: CASSQVQGPYEQYF; cdr3_nt: TGCGCCAGCAGCCAAGTGCAGGGTCCCTACGAGCAGTACTTC
clone_size: NA; d_call: NA; j_call: TRBJ2-7; v_call: TRBV4-2; cdr3_aa: CASSLAWGRADEQYF; cdr3_nt: TGTGCCAGCAGCCTTGCTTGGGGCAGGGCCGACGAGCAGTACTTC
clone_size: many; d_call: TRBD1; j_call: TRBJ2-7; v_call: TRBV10-3; cdr3_aa: CAISDSGTANSYEQYF; cdr3_nt: TGTGCCATCAGTGACTCCGGGACAGCTAACTCCTACGAGCAGTACTTC
clone_size: NA; d_call: NA; j_call: TRBJ2-5; v_call: TRBV25-1; cdr3_aa: CASSSLGAGKETQYF; cdr3_nt: TGTGCCAGCAGTTCCCTCGGGGCAGGGAAAGAGACCCAGTACTTC
clone_size: once; d_call: TRBD1; j_call: TRBJ2-7; v_call: TRBV2; cdr3_aa: CAGNGDRGVYEQYF; cdr3_nt: TGTGCCGGCAATGGGGACAGGGGAGTATACGAGCAGTACTTC
clone_size: NA; d_call: NA; j_call: TRBJ1-5; v_call: TRBV27; cdr3_aa: CASSLRYPDPSGPQHF; cdr3_nt: TGTGCCAGCAGTTTACGCTACCCCGACCCATCTGGGCCCCAGCATTTT
clone_size: NA; d_call: TRBD2; j_call: TRBJ2-1; v_call: TRBV19; cdr3_aa: CASSIGLTSGRAGGNEQFF; cdr3_nt: TGTGCCAGTAGTATTGGGCTCACTAGCGGGAGGGCCGGGGGAAATGAGCAGTTCTTC
clone_size: NA; d_call: NA; j_call: TRBJ2-3; v_call: TRBV5-1; cdr3_aa: CASSWDSGADTQYF; cdr3_nt: TGCGCCAGCAGCTGGGATTCGGGGGCAGATACGCAGTATTTT
clone_size: many; d_call: TRBD1; j_call: TRBJ2-7; v_call: TRBV10-3; cdr3_aa: CATNPGQGIYEQYF; cdr3_nt: TGTGCCACCAATCCGGGACAGGGAATCTACGAGCAGTACTTC
clone_size: many; d_call: NA; j_call: TRBJ2-5; v_call: TRBV4-3; cdr3_aa: CASSQDVRISETQYF; cdr3_nt: TGCGCCAGCAGCCAAGATGTCAGGATTTCAGAGACCCAGTACTTC
clone_size: NA; d_call: TRBD1; j_call: TRBJ2-7; v_call: TRBV20-1; cdr3_aa: CSAPGTGDTYEQYF; cdr3_nt: TGCAGTGCGCCCGGGACAGGGGACACCTACGAGCAGTACTTC
clone_size: many; d_call: NA; j_call: TRBJ1-2; v_call: TRBV3-1; cdr3_aa: CASSQDPQGYGYTF; cdr3_nt: TGTGCCAGCAGCCAAGATCCGCAGGGTTATGGCTACACCTTC
clone_size: many; d_call: TRBD2; j_call: TRBJ2-1; v_call: TRBV12-3/TRBV12-4; cdr3_aa: CASSPLAGAYNEQFF; cdr3_nt: TGTGCCAGCAGCCCTCTAGCGGGGGCCTACAATGAGCAGTTCTTC
clone_size: NA; d_call: TRBD1; j_call: TRBJ2-1; v_call: TRBV5-1; cdr3_aa: CASSWGQFGEQFF; cdr3_nt: TGCGCCAGCAGTTGGGGACAGTTCGGTGAGCAGTTCTTC
clone_size: NA; d_call: TRBD2; j_call: TRBJ2-3; v_call: TRBV18; cdr3_aa: CASSPSGTSGLRDTQYF; cdr3_nt: TGTGCCAGCTCACCGTCCGGGACTAGCGGTTTAAGGGATACGCAGTATTTT
clone_size: many; d_call: NA; j_call: TRBJ2-7; v_call: TRBV4-1; cdr3_aa: CASSQERGGPPYEQYF; cdr3_nt: TGCGCCAGCAGCCAAGAGAGGGGGGGCCCCCCCTACGAGCAGTACTTC
clone_size: few; d_call: TRBD2; j_call: TRBJ2-5; v_call: TRBV6-2/TRBV6-3; cdr3_aa: CASSYSGGKTQYF; cdr3_nt: TGTGCCAGCAGTTATTCGGGAGGCAAGACCCAGTACTTC
clone_size: many; d_call: TRBD1; j_call: TRBJ2-7; v_call: TRBV5-1; cdr3_aa: CASSSATGGFDEQYF; cdr3_nt: TGCGCCAGCAGCTCGGCGACAGGGGGCTTTGACGAGCAGTACTTC
clone_size: NA; d_call: NA; j_call: TRBJ2-5; v_call: TRBV14; cdr3_aa: CASSQALFRGGETQYF; cdr3_nt: TGTGCCAGCAGCCAAGCCTTATTTCGAGGAGGAGAGACCCAGTACTTC
clone_size: few; d_call: TRBD2; j_call: TRBJ2-7; v_call: TRBV7-6; cdr3_aa: CASSLASGSEQYF; cdr3_nt: TGTGCCAGCAGCTTGGCTAGCGGCAGCGAGCAGTACTTC